This entry concerns a single TCR beta chain. These data come from a study of memory CD4+ T cells and cytomegalovirus serostatus. This CDR3 contains 16 residues. Germline V gene sequence: CDR1 SGHRS, CDR2 YFSETQ. Trimming pared 0 bases from V and 0 bases from J, leaving 13 bases between. The sort gate was single viable CD3+CD4+CD8-CD45RO+ cells for memory CD4+ T cells. Profiled with immunoSEQ multiplex PCR; TCRdb holds only in-frame clones, not every one. The sample yields around 32,000 clones, under 80% seen once. The chain is built from TRBV5-1 and TRBJ2-7, with a possible D match to TRBD1 (5 bases). Sequencing input: memory CD4+ T cells from blood. The sequence was obtained from an adult in good health and CMV-seronegative. Some clones in this sample may be carry-over from other donors' samples. The CDR3, as DNA: TGCGCCAGCAGCTTGGCCGAGACAGTGAGCTCCTACGAGCAGTACTTC. Residues: CASSLAETVSSYEQYF.